The rows below give T cell receptor beta chains drawn from one sample of a study of blood T cells in healthy people across ages. Using its own MiXCR run on the 5' RACE reads, TCRdb lists one record per CDR3 protein. The sample has approximately 800,000 distinct CDR3 sequences, about 55% seen once. The sequencing sample was made of blood. Receptor source: a man older than 75 in good health. CDR3s include the opening cysteine and the closing phenylalanine or tryptophan. D genes are given only for firm matches. Expanded clones get a size class; other rows say once, few or many, or leave the size out.

d_gene	abundance	v_gene	j_gene	CDR3aa	CDR3nt
NA	NA	TRBV7-9	TRBJ2-1	CASSLEAGVGGNGQFF	TGTGCCAGCAGCTTAGAGGCGGGAGTAGGGGGCAATGGGCAGTTCTTC
TRBD2	once	TRBV28	TRBJ2-1	CASTHLAGLAGGNEQFF	TGTGCCAGCACCCACTTGGCTGGACTAGCGGGAGGTAATGAGCAGTTCTTC
NA	NA	TRBV6-2/TRBV6-3	TRBJ2-1	CASSYSGASPRDEQFF	TGTGCCAGCAGTTACTCAGGCGCTAGTCCAAGGGATGAGCAGTTCTTC
TRBD2	NA	TRBV6-5	TRBJ2-5	CASSWGLAGGETQYF	TGTGCCAGCAGTTGGGGACTAGCGGGAGGAGAGACCCAGTACTTC
NA	many	TRBV6-6	TRBJ1-2	CASSPTGNYGYTF	TGTGCCAGCAGCCCCACAGGGAACTATGGCTACACCTTC
NA	NA	TRBV7-9	TRBJ2-7	CASSSRAKDQPSRSSYEQYF	TGTGCCAGCAGCTCTAGGGCCAAAGATCAGCCCTCCCGGAGCTCCTACGAGCAGTACTTC
NA	NA	TRBV7-9	TRBJ1-5	CASSLATVNQPQHF	TGTGCCAGCAGCTTAGCGACGGTCAATCAGCCCCAGCATTTT
TRBD1	NA	TRBV12-3/TRBV12-4	TRBJ1-4	CASSQQGGVEKLFF	TGTGCCAGCAGTCAACAGGGGGGTGTGGAAAAACTGTTTTTT
TRBD2	NA	TRBV20-1	TRBJ2-5	CSARGGLAGGERYF	TGCAGTGCTAGAGGGGGACTAGCGGGAGGGGAGCGGTACTTC
NA	NA	TRBV3-1	TRBJ2-5	CASSPWDTGREQYF	TGTGCCAGCAGCCCCTGGGACACAGGGCGGGAGCAGTACTTC
NA	NA	TRBV15	TRBJ1-2	CATSSKWGGAYGYTF	TGTGCCACCAGCAGCAAGTGGGGGGGGGCCTATGGCTACACCTTC
TRBD1	once	TRBV4-1	TRBJ1-4	CASSARQGSRATNEKLFF	TGCGCCAGCAGCGCTCGACAGGGGAGTAGGGCAACTAATGAAAAACTGTTTTTT
TRBD1	few	TRBV7-2	TRBJ1-5	CASSLRFKGAGGRSNQPQHF	TGTGCCAGCAGCTTAAGGTTCAAAGGGGCAGGGGGAAGGAGCAATCAGCCCCAGCATTTT
NA	NA	TRBV24-1	TRBJ1-2	CATRSSYGYTF	TGTGCCACCAGAAGCAGCTATGGCTACACCTTC
TRBD2	NA	TRBV20-1	TRBJ2-7	CSARATSLSSYEQYF	TGCAGTGCTAGAGCGACTAGCTTAAGCTCCTACGAGCAGTACTTC
NA	NA	TRBV7-3	TRBJ2-2	CAGSMQQGRNTGELFF	TGTGCCGGCAGCATGCAGCAGGGGCGGAACACCGGGGAGCTGTTTTTT
NA	NA	TRBV29-1	TRBJ2-7	CSVESSSQYEQYF	TGCAGCGTTGAATCCTCTTCCCAATACGAGCAGTACTTC
NA	NA	TRBV20-1	TRBJ1-2	CSARREAPYYGYTF	TGCAGTGCCAGACGGGAGGCTCCGTACTATGGCTACACCTTC
NA	NA	TRBV6-1	TRBJ2-3	CASSALSTRGHRYAYF	TGTGCCAGCAGTGCCCTAAGTACTAGAGGGCACAGATACGCGTATTTT
NA	NA	TRBV12-3/TRBV12-4	TRBJ1-1	CASSSSVSEAFF	TGCGCCAGCAGTTCGTCGGTATCTGAAGCTTTCTTT
TRBD2	few	TRBV9	TRBJ2-5	CASSEGLADQETQYF	TGTGCCAGCAGTGAAGGACTAGCGGACCAAGAGACCCAGTACTTC
NA	once	TRBV20-1	TRBJ1-5	CSARRGSGDQPQHF	TGCAGTGCACGACGGGGGAGTGGGGATCAGCCCCAGCATTTT
NA	NA	TRBV6-2/TRBV6-3	TRBJ2-7	CASRDRDGSYEQYF	TGTGCCAGCAGAGACCGGGACGGCTCCTACGAGCAGTACTTC
TRBD2	few	TRBV13	TRBJ2-7	CASSKLAGGLGEQYF	TGTGCCAGCAGTAAACTAGCGGGAGGTCTTGGGGAGCAGTACTTC
NA	few	TRBV27	TRBJ2-4	CASSVGTPAKNIQYF	TGTGCCAGCAGTGTTGGGACACCAGCCAAAAACATTCAGTACTTC
TRBD1	few	TRBV29-1	TRBJ2-1	CSVDGTATYNEQFF	TGCAGCGTTGATGGGACAGCAACTTACAATGAGCAGTTCTTC
NA	NA	TRBV20-1	TRBJ2-5	CSPPSVSGGTQYF	TGCAGTCCACCCTCAGTGAGTGGAGGGACCCAGTACTTC
TRBD1	NA	TRBV5-1	TRBJ2-7	CASSYSGTAAYEQYF	TGCGCCAGCAGCTACTCCGGGACAGCCGCCTACGAGCAGTACTTC
NA	once	TRBV10-1	TRBJ2-4	CASSDPGGGDIQYF	TGCGCCAGCAGTGACCCCGGGGGAGGAGACATTCAGTACTTC
NA	few	TRBV29-1	TRBJ1-4	CSGRGTGNEKLFF	TGCAGCGGGAGGGGGACCGGTAATGAAAAACTGTTTTTT
NA	NA	TRBV7-8	TRBJ2-1	CASRSGLDYNEQFF	TGTGCCAGCAGAAGCGGACTTGACTACAATGAGCAGTTCTTC
NA	NA	TRBV6-1	TRBJ1-1	CASSELNTEAFF	TGTGCCAGCAGTGAATTGAACACTGAAGCTTTCTTT
NA	NA	TRBV12-3/TRBV12-4	TRBJ1-4	CASSLALQGEKLFF	TGTGCCAGCAGTTTAGCCCTACAGGGTGAAAAACTGTTTTTT
TRBD2	few	TRBV7-2	TRBJ2-1	CASSLGGSGTYNEQFF	TGTGCCAGCAGCTTAGGAGGTAGCGGGACCTACAATGAGCAGTTCTTC
NA	NA	TRBV12-3/TRBV12-4	TRBJ2-7	CASSPRAYYEQYF	TGTGCCAGCAGCCCGAGGGCATACTACGAGCAGTACTTC
NA	few	TRBV6-1	TRBJ1-1	CASSEVTEAFF	TGTGCCAGCAGTGAAGTCACTGAAGCTTTCTTT
NA	NA	TRBV6-5	TRBJ1-1	CASTGGERVTEAFF	TGTGCCAGCACGGGGGGGGAGAGAGTCACTGAAGCTTTCTTT
NA	few	TRBV15	TRBJ2-3	CATSRGGGTLRGQYF	TGTGCCACCAGCAGAGGGGGTGGGACCCTGAGGGGGCAGTATTTT
TRBD2	NA	TRBV28	TRBJ2-1	CATSAPGGANEQFF	TGTGCCACCTCCGCTCCGGGGGGGGCCAATGAGCAGTTCTTC
TRBD1	NA	TRBV29-1	TRBJ2-7	CSVEEGTGGNEQYF	TGCAGCGTTGAAGAAGGGACAGGGGGCAACGAGCAGTACTTC
NA	NA	TRBV12-3/TRBV12-4	TRBJ2-3	CASSFGLLGDTQYF	TGTGCCAGCAGTTTCGGGCTTTTGGGAGATACGCAGTATTTT
NA	few	TRBV20-1	TRBJ2-7	CSARGGSLSSYEQYF	TGCAGTGCTAGAGGGGGGAGTCTCAGCTCCTACGAGCAGTACTTC
NA	NA	TRBV11-2	TRBJ2-1	CASSLSVYEQFF	TGTGCCAGCAGCTTATCCGTTTATGAGCAGTTCTTC
TRBD1	NA	TRBV25-1	TRBJ1-2	CASRLRDSPNGYTF	TGTGCCAGCAGGCTCCGGGACAGTCCTAATGGCTACACCTTC
TRBD2	NA	TRBV20-1	TRBJ2-7	CSARLASEQYF	TGCAGCGCGAGACTAGCCTCCGAGCAGTACTTC
NA	NA	TRBV28	TRBJ2-7	CVSSVPNMPFGEQYF	TGTGTCAGCAGTGTCCCTAATATGCCCTTTGGCGAGCAGTACTTC
TRBD2	NA	TRBV20-1	TRBJ2-1	CSAPSGGVANNEQFF	TGCAGTGCTCCTAGCGGGGGGGTAGCGAACAATGAGCAGTTCTTC
TRBD2	NA	TRBV20-1	TRBJ2-5	CSAGPLAGGYQETQYF	TGCAGTGCTGGCCCCCTAGCGGGAGGGTACCAAGAGACCCAGTACTTC
TRBD1	NA	TRBV7-9	TRBJ2-5	CASSSALGTGVETQYF	TGTGCCAGCAGCTCGGCCCTCGGGACAGGGGTTGAGACCCAGTACTTC
TRBD1	few	TRBV20-1	TRBJ1-2	CSARQQGSYTF	TGCAGTGCTCGGCAACAGGGGAGCTACACCTTC
TRBD2	NA	TRBV7-2	TRBJ2-3	CASSPLAGVRTDTQYF	TGTGCCAGCAGCCCCCTAGCGGGAGTACGAACAGATACGCAGTATTTT
TRBD1	NA	TRBV29-1	TRBJ2-5	CSGGTGMEQYF	TGCAGCGGCGGGACAGGGATGGAGCAGTACTTC
TRBD2	NA	TRBV5-1	TRBJ2-1	CASSAGLADPGEFF	TGCGCCAGCAGCGCCGGCCTAGCGGATCCCGGGGAGTTCTTC
TRBD2	NA	TRBV3-1	TRBJ2-5	CASSQGTSWETQYF	TGTGCCAGCAGCCAAGGGACTAGCTGGGAGACCCAGTACTTC
NA	few	TRBV29-1	TRBJ1-2	CSVDFGGHGYTF	TGCAGCGTTGATTTTGGGGGACATGGCTACACCTTC
NA	few	TRBV9	TRBJ1-2	CASSVTASYGYTF	TGTGCCAGCAGCGTGACAGCCTCCTATGGCTACACCTTC